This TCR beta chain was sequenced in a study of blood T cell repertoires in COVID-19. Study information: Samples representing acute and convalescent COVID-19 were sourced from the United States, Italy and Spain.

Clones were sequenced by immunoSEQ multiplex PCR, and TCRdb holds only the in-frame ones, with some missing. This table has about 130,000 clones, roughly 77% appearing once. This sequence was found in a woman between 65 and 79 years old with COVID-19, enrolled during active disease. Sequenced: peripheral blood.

CDR3 bases: TGCGCCAGCAGCCCACGACCTCAGGGCCAGGGCACTGAAGCTTTCTTT. It translates to CASSPRPQGQGTEAFF. V and J are TRBV5-1 and TRBJ1-1, with a possible D match to TRBD1 (5 bases). CDR1 is SGHRS and CDR2 is YFSETQ in the germline V gene. V shed 4 bases and J shed 4 bases, with 20 bases lying between them. The CDR3 runs to 16 residues.